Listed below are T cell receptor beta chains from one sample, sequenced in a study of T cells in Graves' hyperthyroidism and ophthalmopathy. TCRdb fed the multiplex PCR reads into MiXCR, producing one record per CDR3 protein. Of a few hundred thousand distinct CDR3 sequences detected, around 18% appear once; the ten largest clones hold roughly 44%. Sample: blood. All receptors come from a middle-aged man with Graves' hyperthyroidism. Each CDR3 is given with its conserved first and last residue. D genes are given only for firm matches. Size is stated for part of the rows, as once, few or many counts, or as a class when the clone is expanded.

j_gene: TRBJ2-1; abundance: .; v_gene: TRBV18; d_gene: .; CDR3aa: CASSPLGQRNYNEQFF; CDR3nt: TGTGCCAGCTCACCCCTAGGACAGAGGAACTACAATGAGCAGTTCTTC
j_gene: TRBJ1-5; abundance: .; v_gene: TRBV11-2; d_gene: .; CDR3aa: CASSLSSANQPQHF; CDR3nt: TGTGCCAGCAGCTTATCTTCGGCCAATCAGCCCCAGCATTTT
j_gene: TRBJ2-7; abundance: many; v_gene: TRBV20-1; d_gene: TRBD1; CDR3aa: CSARDGLRDRGGEQYF; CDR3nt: TGCAGTGCTAGAGATGGTTTGAGGGACAGGGGAGGCGAGCAGTACTTC
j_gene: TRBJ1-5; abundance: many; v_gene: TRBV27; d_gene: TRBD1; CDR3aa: CASSPGQISNQPQHF; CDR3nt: TGTGCCAGCAGTCCGGGACAGATTAGCAATCAGCCCCAGCATTTT
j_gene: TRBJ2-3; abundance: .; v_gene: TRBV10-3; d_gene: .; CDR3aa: CAISESARDPDTQYF; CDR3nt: TGTGCCATCAGTGAGTCTGCGAGGGATCCCGATACGCAGTATTTT
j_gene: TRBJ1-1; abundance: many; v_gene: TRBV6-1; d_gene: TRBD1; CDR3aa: CASSPPPLWTGANTEAFF; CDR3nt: TGTGCCAGCAGCCCGCCCCCCCTTTGGACAGGGGCAAACACTGAAGCTTTCTTT
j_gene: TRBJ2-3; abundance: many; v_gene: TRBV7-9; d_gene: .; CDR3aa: CASSAHRDKLRTDTQYF; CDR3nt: TGTGCCAGCAGCGCCCACCGGGACAAATTGCGCACAGATACGCAGTATTTT
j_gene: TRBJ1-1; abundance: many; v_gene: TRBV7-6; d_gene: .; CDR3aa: CASSGGYRAGNTEAFF; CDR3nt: TGTGCCAGCAGCGGAGGTTATCGCGCGGGGAACACTGAAGCTTTCTTT
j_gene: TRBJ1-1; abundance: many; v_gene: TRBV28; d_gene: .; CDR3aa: CASSGGLTEAFF; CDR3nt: TGTGCCAGCAGTGGGGGGCTCACTGAAGCTTTCTTT
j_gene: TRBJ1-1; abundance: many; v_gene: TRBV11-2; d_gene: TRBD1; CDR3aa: CASSPFEDRGLLPEWNTEAFF; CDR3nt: TGTGCCAGCAGCCCGTTTGAGGACAGGGGGCTCCTTCCCGAGTGGAACACTGAAGCTTTCTTT
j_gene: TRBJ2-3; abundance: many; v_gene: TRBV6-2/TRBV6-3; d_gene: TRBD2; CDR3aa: CASSYSPAGSSTDTQYF; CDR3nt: TGTGCCAGCAGTTACTCGCCAGCGGGGTCTAGCACAGATACGCAGTATTTT
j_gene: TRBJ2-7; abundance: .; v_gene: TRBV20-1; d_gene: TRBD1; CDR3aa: CSAWRGQGTYEQYF; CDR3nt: TGCAGTGCATGGCGCGGACAGGGGACCTACGAGCAGTACTTC
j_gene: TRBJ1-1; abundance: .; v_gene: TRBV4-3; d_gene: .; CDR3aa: CASSRSGTVMDTEAFF; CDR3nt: TGCGCCAGCAGCAGATCGGGGACGGTGATGGACACTGAAGCTTTCTTT
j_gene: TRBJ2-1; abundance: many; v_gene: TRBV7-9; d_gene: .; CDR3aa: CASSPQPGQSSYNEQFF; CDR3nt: TGTGCCAGCAGCCCCCAACCCGGACAGAGCTCCTACAATGAGCAGTTCTTC
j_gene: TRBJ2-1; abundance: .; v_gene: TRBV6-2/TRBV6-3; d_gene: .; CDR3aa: CASSPLDGRSYNKQFF; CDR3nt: TGTGCCAGCAGTCCCTTAGACGGACGTTCCTACAATAAGCAGTTCTTC
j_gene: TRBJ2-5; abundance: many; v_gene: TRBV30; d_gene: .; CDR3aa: CAWSVPVMETQYF; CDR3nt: TGTGCCTGGAGTGTTCCGGTAATGGAGACCCAGTACTTC
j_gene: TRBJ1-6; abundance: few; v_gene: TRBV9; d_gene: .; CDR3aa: CASSVAADSPLHF; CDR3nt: TGTGCCAGCAGCGTAGCGGCCGATTCACCCCTCCACTTT
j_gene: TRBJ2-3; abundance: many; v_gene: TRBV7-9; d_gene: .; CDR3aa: CASSLNEGNTQYF; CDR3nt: TGTGCCAGCAGCCTAAACGAGGGGAATACGCAGTATTTT
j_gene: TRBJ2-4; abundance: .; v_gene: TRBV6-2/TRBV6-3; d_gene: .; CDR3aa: CASSLSGSGAKNIQYF; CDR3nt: TGTGCCAGCAGCCTCTCTGGGTCGGGGGCCAAAAACATTCAGTACTTC
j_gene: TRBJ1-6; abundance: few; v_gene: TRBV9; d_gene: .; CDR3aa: CASSVVKDSPLHF; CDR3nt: TGTGCCAGCAGCGTAGTCAAGGATTCACCCCTCCACTTT
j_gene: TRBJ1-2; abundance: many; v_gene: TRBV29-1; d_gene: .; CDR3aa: CSVEKVGGGYTF; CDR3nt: TGCAGCGTTGAAAAGGTTGGGGGTGGCTACACCTTC